Below, 14 T cell receptor beta chains from the same sample are listed, as sequenced in a study of blood T cell repertoires in COVID-19. Data came from immunoSEQ multiplex PCR; TCRdb stores just in-frame clones and leaves some out. The data hold fewer than 250,000 clones, with almost 90% observed a single time. Source material: PBMCs or T cells enriched from blood (not recorded which). All receptors derive from a man aged 25 to 40 who had been exposed to COVID-19.

CDR3 region: CASRRDRGEDEQFF. CDR3 coding DNA: TGCGCCAGCAGAAGGGACAGGGGTGAGGATGAGCAGTTCTTC. The chain combines TRBV5-1 with TRBJ2-1; 10 nucleotides match TRBD1. The CDR3 totals 14 residues. V lost 5 bases to trimming and J lost 8 bases; unmatched junction nucleotides: 7. Looked up from germline, CDR1 is SGHRS and CDR2 is YFSETQ.

This clone was seen only a few times. This chain links TRBV10-2 with TRBJ1-3; unclear D gene. The germline V gene has CDR1 WSHSY and CDR2 SAAADI. V was trimmed by 5 bases and J by 4 bases, leaving 18 bases between them. The CDR3 totals 16 residues. CDR3 amino acids: CASSPLYPRAGNTIYF. The CDR3 DNA follows: TGCGCCAGCAGTCCCCTTTATCCTCGAGCGGGAAACACCATATATTTT.

V and J are TRBV5-5 and TRBJ1-6; D not resolved. Trimming cost V 4 bases and J 6 bases, with 11 bases left between them. CDR3 length: 14 residues. Germline CDR1 SGHKS, CDR2 YYEKEE (reference sequence). The CDR3 spells CASSHGLVNSPLHF. CDR3 sequence (DNA): TGTGCCAGCAGCCACGGACTTGTTAATTCACCCCTCCACTTT.

The rearrangement joins TRBV7-8 to TRBJ1-1; D remains ambiguous. V lost 1 base and J lost 7, with 4 bases in between. Looked up from germline, CDR1 is SGHVS and CDR2 is FQNEAQ. This CDR3 has 11 amino acids. CDR3 protein: CASSLVSEAFF. DNA for the CDR3: TGTGCCAGCAGCTTAGTCAGTGAAGCTTTCTTT.

This clone came up once. This rearrangement joins TRBV12-3 or TRBV12-4 to TRBJ1-1; no clear D. CDR3 length: 11 amino acids. The ends were cut back, 3 bases at V and 4 bases at J, with 3 bases in the middle. The CDR3 protein is CASSFLTEAFF. The CDR3 nucleotides are TGTGCCAGCAGTTTCCTCACTGAAGCTTTCTTT.

V is TRBV4-1 and J is TRBJ2-1; a weak D match, TRBD2 (6 bases). Germline loops: CDR1 MGHRA, CDR2 YSYEKL. The CDR3 loop spans 17 amino acids. V was pared by 0 bases and J by 8 bases, with 20 bases between. CDR3 nucleotides: TGCGCCAGCAGCCAAGATATTTTGGGACTCCCTGGGGATGAGCAGTTCTTC. It encodes CASSQDILGLPGDEQFF.

CDR3 protein: CASSQDLLAGLNTEAFF. CDR3 sequence (DNA): TGTGCCAGCAGCCAAGATCTTCTGGCAGGACTAAACACTGAAGCTTTCTTT. The V call is TRBV3-1 (or the pseudogene TRBV3-2), the J call TRBJ1-1; D is unclear. Trimming left V 0 bases short and J 2 bases short, with 16 bases between. CDR1 is LGHDT and CDR2 is YNNKEL in the germline V gene (reference sequence). This CDR3 region has 17 residues.

This chain joins TRBV6-1 and TRBJ1-5; a weak D match, TRBD1 (5 bases). This CDR3 is 12 amino acids long. Trimming removed 3 bases from V and 9 bases from J, with 9 bases in between. CDR1 MNHNS and CDR2 SASEGT come from the germline V gene. CDR3 sequence: CASSERGGPQHF. Here the CDR3 DNA reads TGTGCCAGCAGTGAGCGCGGGGGGCCCCAGCATTTT.

The V call is TRBV5-1, the J call TRBJ2-1, with TRBD2 as a possible D gene (5 bases). The germline CDR1 and CDR2 sequences are SGHRS and YFSETQ. Between the trimmed V and J ends, which lost 2 bases and 5 bases, there was a span of 17 bases. The CDR3 extends over 16 amino acids. CDR3 region: CASSFPTRETHNEQFF. The CDR3, as DNA: TGCGCCAGCAGCTTCCCAACGAGGGAAACTCACAATGAGCAGTTCTTC. Drawing the rest from reference TRBV5-1 and TRBJ2-1, the complete variable domain is KAGVTQTPRYLIKTRGQQVTLSCSPISGHRSVSWYQQTPGQGLQFLFEYFSETQRNKGNFPGRFSGRQFSNSRSEMNVSTLELGDSALYLCASSFPTRETHNEQFFGPGTRLTVL.

V usage is TRBV13 and J usage is TRBJ1-2; D is perhaps TRBD1 (6 bases). The CDR3 is 14 amino acids. The V gene lost 1 base and the J gene lost 2 bases, with 8 bases spanning the gap. CDR1 and CDR2 (germline): PRHDT, FYEKMQ (reference sequence). The CDR3 DNA sequence: TGTGCCAGCAGCTTAGTTACAGGGAACTATGGCTACACCTTC. It codes for CASSLVTGNYGYTF. Using reference TRBV13 and TRBJ1-2 for the parts outside the CDR3, the full variable domain is AAGVIQSPRHLIKEKRETATLKCYPIPRHDTVYWYQQGPGQDPQFLISFYEKMQSDKGSIPDRFSAQQFSDYHSELNMSSLELGDSALYFCASSLVTGNYGYTFGSGTRLTVV.

The J gene is TRBJ2-1, the V gene TRBV2; TRBD2 matches 9 bases. This CDR3 is 10 amino acids long. V shed 8 bases and J 15 bases; nucleotides not matched to a gene: 5. The germline CDR1 and CDR2 sequences are SNHLY and FYNNEI. As DNA, the CDR3 is TGTGCCAGCGAGGGGACTAGCCCGTTCTTC. Translated, it gives CASEGTSPFF.

V gene TRBV5-4 combines with J gene TRBJ2-3, with 9 bases lining up with TRBD1. Per germline, CDR1 SGHNT and CDR2 YYREEE (reference sequence). J gave up 3 bases and V 4 bases, and 9 bases lay outside the gene matches. The length of the CDR3 is 16 residues. CDR3 protein: CASSVGTGGLTDTQYF. CDR3 coding DNA: TGTGCCAGCAGCGTGGGTACAGGGGGCCTTACAGATACGCAGTATTTT.

The chain combines TRBV19 with TRBJ2-1; no definite D call. V shed 6 bases and J shed 9 bases, with 12 bases lying between them. Looked up from germline, CDR1 is LNHDA and CDR2 is SQIVND (reference sequence). This CDR3 spans 12 amino acids. For the CDR3, the DNA is TGTGCCAGTAGCAACCCCCTCGGTGAGCAGTTCTTC. It yields the protein CASSNPLGEQFF.

V is TRBV6-1 and J is TRBJ2-5; 15 bases align to TRBD2. Trimming removed 2 bases from V and 9 bases from J; junction bases left unmatched: 7. Germline assignment: CDR1 MNHNS and CDR2 SASEGT. The CDR3 is 16 residues long. CDR3 sequence: CASSESRTSGGAAQYF. The CDR3 DNA is TGTGCCAGCAGTGAATCACGGACTAGCGGGGGGGCGGCCCAGTACTTC.